Presented here are 30 T cell receptor beta chains from one specimen sequenced in a study of blood T cell repertoires in COVID-19. Method: immunoSEQ multiplex PCR; TCRdb's copy keeps in-frame clones and lacks some. The repertoire includes 150,000 to 200,000 clones, roughly 89% of them detected once, and under 4% sits in the top ten. The source material was PBMCs or T cells enriched from blood (not recorded which). The origin of the receptors is a woman younger than 45 who had been exposed to COVID-19.

The chain carries TRBV7-9 and TRBJ1-5; 10 positions match TRBD1. J lost 7 bases, V lost 3 bases, and 18 bases had no gene match. CDR1 SEHNR and CDR2 FQNEAQ come from the germline V gene (reference sequence). The CDR3 extends over 19 amino acids. The CDR3 protein is CASSLGPRQGARRVQPQHF. The CDR3 nucleotides are TGTGCCAGCAGCTTGGGACCGAGACAGGGGGCCCGGAGGGTCCAGCCCCAGCATTTT.

V usage is TRBV7-2 and J usage is TRBJ1-5, with D hard to call. Germline V gives CDR1 SGHTA, CDR2 FQGNSA. Trimming stripped 0 bases from V and 3 bases from J, with 12 bases between. CDR3 length: 16 amino acids. CDR3 region: CASSLAAVTANQPQHF. The CDR3 region has the DNA TGTGCCAGCAGCTTAGCAGCAGTTACAGCCAATCAGCCCCAGCATTTT. The variable domain in full, with the rest retrieved from reference TRBV7-2 and TRBJ1-5, is GAGVSQSPSNKVTEKGKDVELRCDPISGHTALYWYRQSLGQGLEFLIYFQGNSAPDKSGLPSDRFSAERTGGSVSTLTIQRTQQEDSAVYLCASSLAAVTANQPQHFGDGTRLSIL.

The J gene is TRBJ2-7, the V gene TRBV7-6; TRBD1 is a possible D gene (5 bases). The CDR3 is 15 amino acids. The V gene lost 1 base and the J gene lost 3 bases, with 13 bases spanning the gap. Looked up from germline, CDR1 is SGHVS and CDR2 is FNYEAQ. DNA of the CDR3: TGTGCCAGCAGCTTAGAAAGCCGACAGAGCTACGAGCAGTACTTC. It specifies CASSLESRQSYEQYF.

The CDR3 DNA follows: TGTGCCAGCAGCCCGGGAGGATTAGCGCGGGGGGTGCTGGAGACCCAGTACTTC. This gives the protein CASSPGGLARGVLETQYF. This sequence joins TRBV14 and TRBJ2-5; TRBD2 matches 8 bases. The V and J ends lost 4 bases and 5 bases, in that order; junction bases with no gene match: 18. CDR3 length: 18 residues. Germline V gives CDR1 SGHDN, CDR2 FVKESK.

This clone was found once. This CDR3 is CASSLGGGPTAFF. The CDR3 coding sequence is TGTGCCAGCAGTTTAGGGGGCGGTCCCACAGCTTTCTTT. The chain carries TRBV28 and TRBJ1-1; a weak D match, TRBD1 (6 bases). V dropped 2 bases and J dropped 10 bases, with 14 bases sitting between them. Germline V lookup: CDR1 MDHEN, CDR2 SYDVKM. There are 13 residues in the CDR3.

J is TRBJ2-6 and V is TRBV14, with D hard to call. The CDR3 has 15 residues. V dropped 2 bases and J dropped 2 bases, with 7 bases sitting between them. Germline CDR1 reads SGHDN; CDR2 reads FVKESK. The CDR3 protein is CASSQSRAGANVLTF. CDR3 in DNA: TGTGCCAGCAGCCAAAGCCGGGCTGGGGCCAACGTCCTGACTTTC.

The V and J genes are TRBV9 and TRBJ2-5; 9 positions agree with TRBD2. The CDR3 extends over 16 amino acids. Looked up from germline, CDR1 is SGDLS and CDR2 is YYNGEE. V shed 1 base and J 4 bases; nucleotides not matched to a gene: 8. CDR3 DNA: TGTGCCAGCAGCGTACAGGTTAGCGGGGGTTTAGAGACCCAGTACTTC. Translated: CASSVQVSGGLETQYF.

This sequence joins TRBV3-1 (or the pseudogene TRBV3-2) and TRBJ1-5; 7 bases are shared with TRBD1. V gave up 3 bases and J gave up 11 bases; unmatched junction bases: 10. This CDR3 contains 14 residues. The germline CDR1 and CDR2 sequences are LGHDT and YNNKEL (reference sequence). CDR3 amino acids: CASSHGDRSSSQHF. The CDR3 DNA follows: TGTGCCAGCAGCCATGGGGACAGATCTTCCTCCCAGCATTTT.

The chain uses TRBV4-1 and TRBJ2-7, with 7 nucleotides matching TRBD1. Germline V gene sequence: CDR1 MGHRA, CDR2 YSYEKL. The CDR3 consists of 15 residues. After removal of 2 bases from V and 2 bases from J, the junction contained 6 bases not matched to a gene. The CDR3 coding sequence is TGCGCCAGCAGCCAATGGGACAGCGAGACCTACGAGCAGTACTTC. Protein product: CASSQWDSETYEQYF.

The count of this clone is one. This chain uses TRBV27 with TRBJ2-1; 14 nucleotides agree with TRBD2. The germline V gene has CDR1 MNHEY and CDR2 SMNVEV (reference sequence). Unmatched junction bases numbered 3, after V lost 6 bases and J lost 8 bases. This CDR3 region has 14 residues. The CDR3 sequence is CASREGLAGDEQFF. CDR3 in DNA: TGTGCCAGCAGAGAGGGACTAGCGGGGGATGAGCAGTTCTTC.

The chain recombines TRBV6-2 or TRBV6-3 with TRBJ2-1; 9 positions agree with TRBD1. From germline, CDR1 is MNHEY and CDR2 SVGEGT. The trim removed 2 bases at V and 4 bases at J, leaving 12 bases unmatched. The CDR3 has 18 residues. The DNA of the CDR3 is TGTGCCAGCAGTTACCCGTCCAGCGGGACAGGGTATTACAATGAGCAGTTCTTC. This encodes CASSYPSSGTGYYNEQFF.

The chain has TRBV3-1 (or the pseudogene TRBV3-2) and TRBJ1-2; D gene uncertain. The ends were cut back, 2 bases at V and 8 bases at J, with 18 bases in the middle. CDR1 and CDR2 from the germline V gene are LGHDT and YNNKEL (reference sequence). The CDR3 totals 15 residues. CDR3 in amino acids: CASSQQAGEGLGYTF. DNA of the CDR3: TGTGCCAGCAGCCAACAGGCGGGCGAGGGATTGGGCTACACCTTC.

This chain joins TRBV10-3 and TRBJ2-2; 10 bases align to TRBD2. Germline values: CDR1 ENHRY, CDR2 SYGVKD. The CDR3 is 16 amino acids. The trim removed 10 bases at V and 5 bases at J, leaving 13 bases unmatched. The CDR3 region is CATLISGGRTTGELFF. DNA for the CDR3: TGTGCCACACTAATTAGCGGGGGGCGAACGACCGGGGAGCTGTTTTTT.

V usage is TRBV3-1 (or the pseudogene TRBV3-2) and J usage is TRBJ2-3, with 11 nucleotides matching TRBD2. CDR3 size: 17 residues. Germline V gene data show CDR1 as LGHDT and CDR2 as YNNKEL (reference sequence). The V segment lost 0 bases and the J segment 1 base; nucleotides outside the gene matches: 3. CDR3 DNA: TGTGCCAGCAGCCAAGAAGTAGCGGGGGGGGGCACAGATACGCAGTATTTT. This sequence encodes CASSQEVAGGGTDTQYF.

The CDR3 DNA follows: TGTGCCAGCAGTGAAGCCCTCTACACCTTC. Translated, it gives CASSEALYTF. V usage is TRBV2 and J usage is TRBJ1-2; D is unclear. Trimming shortened V by 0 bases and J by 10 bases, and 3 bases separated the two germline ends. The CDR3 is 10 residues long. Germline CDR1 is SNHLY and CDR2 is FYNNEI. Complete variable domain (other parts from reference TRBV2 and TRBJ1-2): EPEVTQTPSHQVTQMGQEVILRCVPISNHLYFYWYRQILGQKVEFLVSFYNNEISEKSEIFDDQFSVERPDGSNFTLKIRSTKLEDSAMYFCASSEALYTFGSGTRLTVV.

The CDR3 coding sequence is TGTGCCAGCAGTCCCGGGGTAGTTGGATACGAGCAGTACTTC. As protein: CASSPGVVGYEQYF. The chain links TRBV11-2 to TRBJ2-7, with D maybe TRBD2 (5 bases). The CDR3 spans 14 residues. Trimming took off 6 bases at V and 4 bases at J, with 16 bases between the two ends. CDR1 and CDR2 (germline): SGHAT, FQNNGV.

This clone was detected once. The rearrangement uses TRBV7-2 and TRBJ1-6, with a tentative D call TRBD1 (6 bases). This CDR3 is 15 amino acids long. Germline V CDR1 and CDR2: SGHTA, FQGNSA. The V end was cut by 5 bases, the J end by 9 bases, with 17 bases between. In DNA, the CDR3 is TGTGCCAGCAGCAACAGGGAGATAATAGGTTCACCCCTCCACTTT. As protein: CASSNREIIGSPLHF.

The chain is built from TRBV29-1 and TRBJ2-7; D possibly corresponds to TRBD2 (6 bases). Deletions cut 5 bases from V and 0 bases from J, with 8 bases between. The CDR3 runs to 12 residues. CDR1 SQVTM and CDR2 ANQGSEA come from the germline V gene. The CDR3 reads CSVFGGSYEQYF. Written as DNA, the CDR3 is TGCAGCGTTTTCGGGGGCTCCTACGAGCAGTACTTC.

The chain uses TRBV27 and TRBJ2-7; the match to TRBD1 covers 9 bases. The CDR3 extends over 14 amino acids. From germline, CDR1 is MNHEY and CDR2 SMNVEV (reference sequence). J lost 2 bases, V lost 6 bases, and 5 bases had no gene match. For the CDR3, the DNA is TGTGCCAGCAGACCGGGACAGGGAACCTACGAGCAGTACTTC. Protein: CASRPGQGTYEQYF.

The V call is TRBV24-1, the J call TRBJ1-2; unclear D gene. V lost 2 bases, J lost 4 bases, and 4 bases lay in between. CDR3 length equals 12 residues. Germline CDR1 reads KGHDR; CDR2 reads SFDVKD. The CDR3 nucleotides are TGTGCCACCAGTGATTACGGCTATGGCTACACCTTC. The encoded protein is CATSDYGYGYTF.

This chain uses TRBV21-1 with TRBJ2-1; the D call TRBD2 from the table was never checked on the DNA. TRBV21-1 is a pseudogene locus. CDR3 length: 16 residues. The CDR3 region is CASSKNRPSEPNEQFF. DNA of the CDR3: TGTGCCAGCAGCAAAAATCGACCCAGCGAGCCCAATGAGCAGTTCTTC.

The chain links TRBV3-1 (or the pseudogene TRBV3-2) to TRBJ1-4; TRBD1 matches at 7 bases. The CDR3 has 16 amino acids. CDR1 and CDR2 from the germline V gene are LGHDT and YNNKEL (reference sequence). The V segment lost 4 bases and the J segment 7 bases; nucleotides outside the gene matches: 12. CDR3 DNA sequence: TGTGCCAGCAGCCCCCGAGGCGACAGGGAAAGTGAAAAACTGTTTTTT. Translation gives CASSPRGDRESEKLFF.

The chain employs TRBV6-5 and TRBJ2-5; D is perhaps TRBD2 (7 bases). The V gene's germline CDR1 is MNHEY and CDR2 SVGAGI. The CDR3 totals 15 residues. The germline V and J ends were trimmed by 4 bases and 7 bases, with 19 bases remaining between them. Here the CDR3 reads CASSSGGGRSGTQYF. DNA of the CDR3: TGTGCCAGCAGTTCTGGGGGGGGGCGTTCGGGGACCCAGTACTTC.

The CDR3 DNA sequence: TGTGCCAGCAGCGTAGGTCGGGGCACAGATACGCAGTATTTT. Translated: CASSVGRGTDTQYF. The J gene is TRBJ2-3, the V gene TRBV9; D gene unclear. This CDR3 is 14 amino acids long. Germline V gene sequence: CDR1 SGDLS, CDR2 YYNGEE. Trimming left V 0 bases short and J 1 base short, with 6 bases between.

The V call is TRBV30, the J call TRBJ2-5; D is uncertain. The germline CDR1 and CDR2 sequences are GTSNPN and SVGIG (reference sequence). Trimming removed 5 bases from V and 5 bases from J, with 12 bases in between. The CDR3 extends over 12 amino acids. CDR3 bases: TGTGCCTGGGCCTCCTCTTCGGAGACCCAGTACTTC. Residues: CAWASSSETQYF.

This clone was seen just once. The chain combines TRBV6-6 with TRBJ2-7; a weak D match, TRBD1 (6 bases). The CDR3 length is 13 residues. Germline CDR1 MNHNY, CDR2 SVGAGI (reference sequence). V lost 4 bases and J lost 4, with 11 bases in between. The CDR3 DNA sequence: TGTGCCAGCAGTTTCCCGGACAGATACGAGCAGTACTTC. The encoded protein is CASSFPDRYEQYF.

The chain joins TRBV5-4 to TRBJ2-3, with D perhaps TRBD2 (6 bases). This CDR3 comprises 16 residues. CDR1 and CDR2 from the germline V gene are SGHNT and YYREEE (reference sequence). V was clipped by 4 bases and J by 0 bases, with 15 bases between them. Here the CDR3 reads CASSRAGLPSTDTQYF. In DNA, the CDR3 is TGTGCCAGCAGCAGGGCTGGACTACCTAGCACAGATACGCAGTATTTT. The variable domain in full, with the rest retrieved from reference TRBV5-4 and TRBJ2-3, is ETGVTQSPTHLIKTRGQQVTLRCSSQSGHNTVSWYQQALGQGPQFIFQYYREEENGRGNFPPRFSGLQFPNYSSELNVNALELDDSALYLCASSRAGLPSTDTQYFGPGTRLTVL.

The chain has TRBV15 and TRBJ1-5; D is ambiguous. The germline V and J ends were trimmed by 0 bases and 6 bases, with 3 bases remaining between them. This CDR3 comprises 12 residues. Looked up from germline, CDR1 is LNHNV and CDR2 is YYDKDF (reference sequence). CDR3 DNA sequence: TGTGCCACCAGCAGAGATCTTCAGCCCCAGCATTTT. Its protein is CATSRDLQPQHF.

The sample holds a few counts of this clone. In the same sample, other DNA sequences code for this CDR3. The chain recombines TRBV27 with TRBJ1-1; D gene uncertain. Germline CDR1 reads MNHEY; CDR2 reads SMNVEV (reference sequence). The V end lost 6 bases, the J end lost 4 bases, and 6 bases lay between the germline ends. CDR3 length equals 11 residues. This chain's CDR3 is CASSFGTEAFF. The CDR3, as DNA: TGTGCCAGCAGCTTCGGCACTGAAGCTTTCTTT.

This clone was counted between two and nine times. The chain couples TRBV18 to TRBJ2-7, with 7 bases matching TRBD1. Germline CDR1 KGHSH, CDR2 LQKENI. This CDR3 contains 15 residues. J was trimmed by 3 bases and V by 5 bases; bases with no gene match: 10. In DNA, the CDR3 is TGTGCCAGCTCAACGGGGCAAACAGGGGTCTACGAGCAGTACTTC. Translating it yields CASSTGQTGVYEQYF.